This T cell receptor beta chain was profiled in a study of a mutant IDH1 vaccine in newly diagnosed glioma. In the study overall: Sex among treated patients split about 60% male, around 40% female; mean age was roughly 40 years. Beforehand, treatment had been radiotherapy, temozolomide, or both; the majority received both.

To note about this clone: As yet, its antigen is unknown.

CDR1 and CDR2 (germline): SGHNT, YYREEE (reference sequence). The ends were cut back, 1 base at V and 1 base at J, with 14 bases in the middle. The CDR3 totals 16 residues. Clones were read by immunoSEQ multiplex PCR, and TCRdb kept only the in-frame ones, dropping some. The top ten hold roughly 3.9% of the sample, which has around 60,000 clones, roughly 85% seen once. Indicated time point: week 23, last vaccination. The study gave 300 ug of mutant IDH1 20-mer peptide per vaccine dose, with topical imiquimod. The receptor's source is a man younger than 40 with glioma. The chain carries TRBV5-4 and TRBJ1-1; D not resolved. The material was PBMCs, obtained from a glioma patient whose treatment included an IDH1 peptide vaccine. Here the CDR3 reads CASSLFNPDPNTEAFF. CDR3 nucleotide sequence: TGTGCCAGCAGCTTGTTCAATCCCGATCCGAACACTGAAGCTTTCTTT.